This TCR beta chain was captured by sequencing in a study of cytomegalovirus exposure and HLA in healthy donors (dated 2017 in TCRdb). Describing the broader study: According to a later analysis, one platform produced both the roughly 110 validation repertoires and the 620 or so repertoires of the first cohort. The study was designed to test whether signatures of past pathogen exposure could be identified by cataloging public T cell receptors. Besides the first cohort of roughly 660 subjects, a separate validation cohort made up of roughly 120 different subjects was used. To predict cytomegalovirus infection status, the study combined high-throughput TCR immunosequencing, statistical association of individual TCRs with disease status, and machine learning. Here is what the overall study found, with its caveats: Subsequent analysis determined that TCRs grouped into clusters in the first cohort also showed a tendency toward co-occurrence across the roughly 120 validation repertoires, and about 93% of cluster scores exceeded 0. Three of the identified cytomegalovirus-associated TCR beta chains were confirmed in vitro to be specific for cytomegalovirus antigens. A later analysis had no HLA typing for the validation cohort, so co-occurrence there was scored across all 110 or so repertoires. The study listed 170 or so TCR beta chains as associated with cytomegalovirus. Cytomegalovirus status was reported to be diagnosed by the classifier with high specificity and sensitivity in both the original and validation cohorts. The authors suggested that the approach could potentially be extended to other disease states and immunological phenotypes. While some public TCRs were present in many individuals, most TCR sequences turned up only very rarely across donors.

Donors formed part of the validation cohort, which comprised 120 subjects and was distinct from the first cohort of roughly 600 subjects. Turning to this clone: The specificity of this receptor is unknown. Base qualities are not recorded, but no much larger clone differs from it by a single base.

The CDR3 goes from the cysteine to the phenylalanine over 18 residues. Only the CDR3 DNA is retained, 54 bases long and in frame from the first base. The germline V gene (reference sequence) sets CDR1 to MNHEY and CDR2 to SMNVEV. V loses 5 bases at its end and J loses 7 bases; junction bases beyond the gene matches: 20. Library generation was performed with the immunoSEQ multiplex PCR assay. In the source study's methods: A statistical classification framework was built for diagnosing cytomegalovirus status from the catalog of TCR beta chain sequences. TCRdb mirrors the immuneACCESS table, restricted to in-frame sequences. Some clones are absent from its copies; in checked studies, under half trace to an unresolved V gene, and the reason for the others is unknown. That table supplies the V and J calls and clone size; D and trimming were determined from the DNA. This sample has hundreds of thousands of clones in its table, and about 90% of those were observed once. The top ten hold over 0.95% of the sample.

This receptor was identified in a woman younger than 45 in good health and CMV-seropositive. The sequence links TRBV27 to TRBJ2-1; 7 bases in between match TRBD2. Sequencing was performed on PBMCs. The CDR3 reads CASSLQYHRLAATNEQFF. The bases are TGTGCCAGCAGTCTTCAGTACCATCGGCTAGCGGCCACGAATGAGCAGTTCTTC.